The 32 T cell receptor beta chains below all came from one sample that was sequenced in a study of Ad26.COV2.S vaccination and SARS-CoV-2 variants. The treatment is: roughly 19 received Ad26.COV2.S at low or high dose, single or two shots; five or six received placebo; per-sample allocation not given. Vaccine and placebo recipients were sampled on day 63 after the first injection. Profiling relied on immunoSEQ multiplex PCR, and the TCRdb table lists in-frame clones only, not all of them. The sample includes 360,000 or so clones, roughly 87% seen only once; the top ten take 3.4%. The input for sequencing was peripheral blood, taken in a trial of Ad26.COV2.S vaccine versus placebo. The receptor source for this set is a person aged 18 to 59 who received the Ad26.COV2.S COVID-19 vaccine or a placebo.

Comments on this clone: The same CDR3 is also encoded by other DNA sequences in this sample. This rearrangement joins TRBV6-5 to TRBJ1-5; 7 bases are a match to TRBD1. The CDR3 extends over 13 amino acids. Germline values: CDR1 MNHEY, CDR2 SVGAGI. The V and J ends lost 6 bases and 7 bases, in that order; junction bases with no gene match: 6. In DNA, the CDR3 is TGTGCCAGCAGGCGAGACAGGGTCCAGCCCCAGCATTTT. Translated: CASRRDRVQPQHF.

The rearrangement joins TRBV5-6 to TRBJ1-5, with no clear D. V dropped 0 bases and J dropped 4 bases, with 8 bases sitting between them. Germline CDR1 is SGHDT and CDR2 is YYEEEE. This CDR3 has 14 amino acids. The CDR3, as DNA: TGTGCCAGCAGCTTGGGTCAAATGAATCAGCCCCAGCATTTT. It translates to CASSLGQMNQPQHF.

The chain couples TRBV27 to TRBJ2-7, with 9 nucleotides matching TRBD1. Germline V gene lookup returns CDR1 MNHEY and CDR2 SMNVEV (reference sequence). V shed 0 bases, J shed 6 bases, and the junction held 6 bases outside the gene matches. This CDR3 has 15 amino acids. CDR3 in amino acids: CASSLSRDRVSEQYF. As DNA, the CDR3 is TGTGCCAGCAGTTTATCGCGGGACAGGGTTAGCGAGCAGTACTTC.

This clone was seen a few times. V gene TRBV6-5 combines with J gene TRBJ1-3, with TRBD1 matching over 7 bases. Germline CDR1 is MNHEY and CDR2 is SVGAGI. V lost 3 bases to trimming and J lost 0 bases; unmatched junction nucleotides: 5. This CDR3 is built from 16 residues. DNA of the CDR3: TGTGCCAGCAGTTATCAGTCAGGGGGCTCTGGAAACACCATATATTTT. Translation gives CASSYQSGGSGNTIYF.

CDR3 sequence: CSADRNTEAFF. CDR3 nucleotides: TGCAGTGCTGACAGGAACACTGAAGCTTTCTTT. The chain links TRBV20-1 to TRBJ1-1; a weak D match, TRBD1 (5 bases). V lost 5 bases and J 1 base, leaving 5 bases between the germline ends. Germline assignment: CDR1 DFQATT and CDR2 SNEGSKA (reference sequence). There are 11 residues in the CDR3.

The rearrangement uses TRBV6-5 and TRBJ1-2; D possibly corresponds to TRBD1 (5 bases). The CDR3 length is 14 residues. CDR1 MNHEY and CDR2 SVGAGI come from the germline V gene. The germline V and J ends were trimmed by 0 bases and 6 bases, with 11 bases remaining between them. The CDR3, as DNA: TGTGCCAGCAGTTACTCCCAGGGCAGAGATGGCTACACCTTC. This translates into CASSYSQGRDGYTF.

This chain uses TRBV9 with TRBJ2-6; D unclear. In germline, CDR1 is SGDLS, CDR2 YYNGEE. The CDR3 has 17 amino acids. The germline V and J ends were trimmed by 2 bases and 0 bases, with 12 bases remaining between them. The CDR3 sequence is CASSVSPSSSGANVLTF. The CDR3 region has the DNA TGTGCCAGCAGCGTCTCCCCCTCCAGCTCTGGGGCCAACGTCCTGACTTTC.

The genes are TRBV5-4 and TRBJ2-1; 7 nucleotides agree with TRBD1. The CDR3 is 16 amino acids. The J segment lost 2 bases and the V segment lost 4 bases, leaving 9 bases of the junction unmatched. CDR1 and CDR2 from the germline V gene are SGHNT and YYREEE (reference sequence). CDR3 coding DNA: TGTGCCAGCAGCGGGGAAGCCGGGACAGCCTACAATGAGCAGTTCTTC. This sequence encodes CASSGEAGTAYNEQFF.

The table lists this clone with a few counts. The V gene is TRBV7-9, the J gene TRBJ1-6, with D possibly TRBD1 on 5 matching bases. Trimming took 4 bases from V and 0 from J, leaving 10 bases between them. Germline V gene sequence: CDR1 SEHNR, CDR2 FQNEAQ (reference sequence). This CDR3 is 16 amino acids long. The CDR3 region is CASSSTESSYNSPLHF. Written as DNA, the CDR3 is TGTGCCAGCAGCTCGACAGAAAGCTCCTATAATTCACCCCTCCACTTT.

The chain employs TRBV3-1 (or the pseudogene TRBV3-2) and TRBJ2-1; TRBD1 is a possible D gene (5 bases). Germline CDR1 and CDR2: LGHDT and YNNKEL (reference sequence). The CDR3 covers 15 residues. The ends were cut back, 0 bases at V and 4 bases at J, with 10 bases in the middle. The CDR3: CASSQDAGPYNEQFF. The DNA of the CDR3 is TGTGCCAGCAGCCAAGATGCAGGGCCATACAATGAGCAGTTCTTC.

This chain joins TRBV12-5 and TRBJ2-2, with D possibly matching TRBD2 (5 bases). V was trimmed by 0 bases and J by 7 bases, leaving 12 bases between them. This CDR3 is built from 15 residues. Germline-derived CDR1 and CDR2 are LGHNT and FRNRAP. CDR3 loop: CASGLVIRGDGELFF. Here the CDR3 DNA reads TGTGCTAGTGGTTTGGTTATCCGGGGAGACGGGGAGCTGTTTTTT.

CDR3 protein: CASSPSGGYNEQFF. For the CDR3, the DNA is TGTGCCAGCTCACCATCAGGGGGCTACAATGAGCAGTTCTTC. V and J are TRBV18 and TRBJ2-1; 7 bases match TRBD1. Germline-derived CDR1 and CDR2 are KGHSH and LQKENI. The CDR3 runs 14 residues. Trimming removed 2 bases from V and 3 bases from J; junction bases left unmatched: 1.

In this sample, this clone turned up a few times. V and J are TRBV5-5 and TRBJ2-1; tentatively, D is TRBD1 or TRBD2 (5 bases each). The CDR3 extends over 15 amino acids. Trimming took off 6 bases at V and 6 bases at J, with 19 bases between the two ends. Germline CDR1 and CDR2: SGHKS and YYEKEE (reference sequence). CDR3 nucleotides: TGTGCCAGCAAACGAGAAAGAGGGGAAACCAATGAGCAGTTCTTC. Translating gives CASKRERGETNEQFF.

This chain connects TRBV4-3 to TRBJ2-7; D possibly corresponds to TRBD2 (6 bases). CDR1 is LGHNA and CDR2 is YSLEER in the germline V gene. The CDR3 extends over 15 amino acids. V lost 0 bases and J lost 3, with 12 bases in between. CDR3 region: CASSQDWRGLYEQYF. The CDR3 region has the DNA TGCGCCAGCAGCCAAGATTGGAGGGGACTCTACGAGCAGTACTTC.

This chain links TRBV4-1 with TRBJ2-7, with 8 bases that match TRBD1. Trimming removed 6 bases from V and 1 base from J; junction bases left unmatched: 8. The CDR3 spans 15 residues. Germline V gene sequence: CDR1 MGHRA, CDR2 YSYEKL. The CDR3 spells CASSQGTGRSYEQYF. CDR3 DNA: TGCGCCAGCAGTCAGGGGACAGGTCGGTCCTACGAGCAGTACTTC.

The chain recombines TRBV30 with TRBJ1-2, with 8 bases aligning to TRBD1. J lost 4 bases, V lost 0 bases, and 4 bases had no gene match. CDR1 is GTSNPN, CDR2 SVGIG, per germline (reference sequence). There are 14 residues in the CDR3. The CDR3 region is CAWSVGQGFYGYTF. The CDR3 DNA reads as TGTGCCTGGAGTGTTGGACAGGGCTTCTATGGCTACACCTTC.

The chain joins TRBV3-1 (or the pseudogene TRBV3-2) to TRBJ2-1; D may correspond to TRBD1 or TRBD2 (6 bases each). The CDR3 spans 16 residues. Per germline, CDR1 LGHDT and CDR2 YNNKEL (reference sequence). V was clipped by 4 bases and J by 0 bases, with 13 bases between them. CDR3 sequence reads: CASSPQGLISYNEQFF. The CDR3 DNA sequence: TGTGCCAGCAGCCCACAGGGACTTATCTCCTACAATGAGCAGTTCTTC.

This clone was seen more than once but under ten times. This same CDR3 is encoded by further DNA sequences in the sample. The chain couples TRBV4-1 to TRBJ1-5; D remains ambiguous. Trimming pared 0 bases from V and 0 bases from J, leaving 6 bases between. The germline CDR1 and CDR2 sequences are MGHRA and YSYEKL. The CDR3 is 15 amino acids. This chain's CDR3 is CASSQDRGSNQPQHF. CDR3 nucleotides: TGCGCCAGCAGCCAAGACCGGGGTAGCAATCAGCCCCAGCATTTT.

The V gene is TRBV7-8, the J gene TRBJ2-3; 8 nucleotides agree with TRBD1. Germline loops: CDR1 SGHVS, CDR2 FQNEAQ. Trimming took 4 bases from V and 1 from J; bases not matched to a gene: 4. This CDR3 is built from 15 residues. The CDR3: CASSSQGAGTDTQYF. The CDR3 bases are TGTGCCAGCAGCTCCCAGGGGGCGGGCACAGATACGCAGTATTTT.

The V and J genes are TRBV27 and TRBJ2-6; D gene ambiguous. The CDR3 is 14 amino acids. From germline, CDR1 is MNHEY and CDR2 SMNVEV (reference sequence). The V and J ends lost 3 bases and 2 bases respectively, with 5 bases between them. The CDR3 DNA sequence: TGTGCCAGCAGTTTGACAACTGGGGCCAACGTCCTGACTTTC. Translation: CASSLTTGANVLTF.

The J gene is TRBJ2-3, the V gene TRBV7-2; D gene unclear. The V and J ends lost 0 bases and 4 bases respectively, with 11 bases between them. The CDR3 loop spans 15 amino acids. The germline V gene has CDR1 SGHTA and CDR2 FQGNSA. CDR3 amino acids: CASSLALMSSDTQYF. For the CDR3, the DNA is TGTGCCAGCAGCTTAGCGCTAATGAGCTCAGATACGCAGTATTTT.

CDR3 protein: CASSQATVNTEAFF. CDR3 nucleotide sequence: TGCGCCAGCAGCCAGGCAACAGTGAACACTGAAGCTTTCTTT. The chain combines TRBV4-1 with TRBJ1-1; D unclear. This CDR3 is built from 14 residues. V lost 3 bases and J lost 0, with 8 bases in between. Germline loops: CDR1 MGHRA, CDR2 YSYEKL.

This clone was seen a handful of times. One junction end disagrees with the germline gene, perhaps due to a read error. The CDR3: CASSLGVSGPREPQHF. In DNA, the CDR3 is TGTGCTAGCAGCTTAGGGGTCTCAGGGCCAAGAGAGCCCCAGCATTTT. The chain links TRBV7-7 to TRBJ1-5, with D possibly matching TRBD1 (5 bases). Germline assignment: CDR1 SSHAT and CDR2 FNYEAQ (reference sequence). There are 16 residues in the CDR3.

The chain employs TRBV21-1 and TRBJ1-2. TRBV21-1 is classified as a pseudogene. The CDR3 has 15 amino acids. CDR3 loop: CASSAGGQGADGYTF. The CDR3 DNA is TGTGCCAGCAGCGCGGGGGGGCAGGGGGCGGATGGCTACACCTTC.

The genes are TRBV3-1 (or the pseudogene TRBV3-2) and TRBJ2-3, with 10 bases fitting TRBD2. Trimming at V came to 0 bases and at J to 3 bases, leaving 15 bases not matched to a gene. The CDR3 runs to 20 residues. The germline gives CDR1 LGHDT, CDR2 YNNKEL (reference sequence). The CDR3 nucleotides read TGTGCCAGCAGCCAAGATTGGCTAGCGGGGGCCCGCGGGAGAACAGATACGCAGTATTTT. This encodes CASSQDWLAGARGRTDTQYF.

CDR3 nucleotides: TGTGCCAGCAGCTTATTTCCTGGATGGGGGGCGACCACTGAAGCTTTCTTT. It is translated as CASSLFPGWGATTEAFF. The rearrangement uses TRBV7-3 and TRBJ1-1, with D possibly matching TRBD1 (6 bases). CDR1 is SGHTA, CDR2 FQGTGA, per germline. Trimming left V 2 bases short and J 4 bases short, with 20 bases between. The CDR3 sequence is 17 residues long. Complete variable domain (other parts from reference TRBV7-3 and TRBJ1-1): GAGVSQTPSNKVTEKGKYVELRCDPISGHTALYWYRQSLGQGPEFLIYFQGTGAADDSGLPNDRFFAVRPEGSVSTLKIQRTERGDSAVYLCASSLFPGWGATTEAFFGQGTRLTVV.

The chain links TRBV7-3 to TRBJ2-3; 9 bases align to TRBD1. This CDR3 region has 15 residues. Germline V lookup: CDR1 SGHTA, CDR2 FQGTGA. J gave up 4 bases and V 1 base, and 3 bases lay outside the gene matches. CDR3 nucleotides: TGTGCCAGCAGCTTAAGCAGGACAGGGGCAGATACGCAGTATTTT. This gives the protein CASSLSRTGADTQYF. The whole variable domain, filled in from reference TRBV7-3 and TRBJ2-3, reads GAGVSQTPSNKVTEKGKYVELRCDPISGHTALYWYRQSLGQGPEFLIYFQGTGAADDSGLPNDRFFAVRPEGSVSTLKIQRTERGDSAVYLCASSLSRTGADTQYFGPGTRLTVL.

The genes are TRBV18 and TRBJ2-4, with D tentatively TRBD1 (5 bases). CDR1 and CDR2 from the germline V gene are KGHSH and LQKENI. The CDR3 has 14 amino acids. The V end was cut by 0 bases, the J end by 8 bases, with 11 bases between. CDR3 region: CASSPPGRVDIQYF. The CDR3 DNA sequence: TGTGCCAGCTCACCACCTGGCAGGGTCGACATTCAGTACTTC.

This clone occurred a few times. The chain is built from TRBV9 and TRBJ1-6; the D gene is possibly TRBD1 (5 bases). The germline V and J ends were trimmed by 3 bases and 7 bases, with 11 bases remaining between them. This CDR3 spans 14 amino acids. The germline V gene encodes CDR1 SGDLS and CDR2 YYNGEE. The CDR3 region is CASSEGEHNSPLHF. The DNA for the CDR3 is TGTGCCAGCAGCGAAGGGGAACACAATTCACCCCTCCACTTT.

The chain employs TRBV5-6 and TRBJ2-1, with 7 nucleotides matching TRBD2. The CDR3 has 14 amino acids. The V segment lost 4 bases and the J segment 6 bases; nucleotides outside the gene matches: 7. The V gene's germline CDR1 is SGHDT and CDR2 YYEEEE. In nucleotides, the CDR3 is TGTGCCAGCAGCCCCCGGGAGGAACGCAATGAGCAGTTCTTC. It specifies CASSPREERNEQFF.

CDR3 sequence: CASSMGNSYGYTF. CDR3 bases: TGTGCCAGTAGTATGGGGAACAGCTATGGCTACACCTTC. This chain joins TRBV19 and TRBJ1-2; D is ambiguous. Between the trimmed V and J ends, which lost 3 bases and 4 bases, there was a span of 9 bases. CDR3 size: 13 residues. CDR1 LNHDA and CDR2 SQIVND come from the germline V gene (reference sequence). Looking up the rest from reference TRBV19 and TRBJ1-2 gives the full variable domain: DGGITQSPKYLFRKEGQNVTLSCEQNLNHDAMYWYRQDPGQGLRLIYYSQIVNDFQKGDIAEGYSVSREKKESFPLTVTSAQKNPTAFYLCASSMGNSYGYTFGSGTRLTVV.

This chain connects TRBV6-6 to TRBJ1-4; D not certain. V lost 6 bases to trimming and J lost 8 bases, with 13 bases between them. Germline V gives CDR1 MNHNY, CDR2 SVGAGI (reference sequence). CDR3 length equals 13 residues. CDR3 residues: CASRSAGNEKLFF. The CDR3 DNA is TGTGCCAGCAGGAGCGCCGGGAACGAAAAACTGTTTTTT.